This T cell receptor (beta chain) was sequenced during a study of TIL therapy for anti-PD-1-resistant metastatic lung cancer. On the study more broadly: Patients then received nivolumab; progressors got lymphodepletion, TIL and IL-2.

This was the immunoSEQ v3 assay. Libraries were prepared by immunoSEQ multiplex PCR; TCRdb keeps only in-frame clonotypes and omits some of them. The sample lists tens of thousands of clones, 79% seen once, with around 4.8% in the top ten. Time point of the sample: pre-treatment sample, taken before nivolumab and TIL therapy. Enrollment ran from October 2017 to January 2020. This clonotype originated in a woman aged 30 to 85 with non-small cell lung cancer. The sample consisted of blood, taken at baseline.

The CDR3 spells CASSQEGRVGSQTQYF. For the CDR3, the DNA is TGTGCCAGCAGTCAGGAGGGCAGGGTTGGTTCGCAGACCCAGTACTTC. This rearrangement joins TRBV9 to TRBJ2-5; possibly TRBD2 for D (6 bases). V lost 5 bases to trimming and J lost 6 bases, with 23 bases between them. CDR3 length: 16 amino acids. Germline V lookup: CDR1 SGDLS, CDR2 YYNGEE.